This TCR beta chain was sequenced in a study of blood T cell repertoires in COVID-19. Germline values: CDR1 MGHRA, CDR2 YSYEKL. This CDR3 spans 15 amino acids. J was trimmed by 3 bases and V by 4 bases; bases with no gene match: 9. Generated by immunoSEQ multiplex PCR, the TCRdb table keeps only in-frame clones and is missing some. The sample yields approximately 260,000 clones, roughly 83% seen once. V is TRBV4-1 and J is TRBJ2-7, with 7 bases matching TRBD1. Sample: peripheral blood. The sequence was obtained from a man aged 55 to 70 who had recovered from COVID-19. CDR3 nucleotides: TGCGCCAGCAGCCTCGGACAGGCCTTGCTCTACGAGCAGTACTTC. It translates to CASSLGQALLYEQYF.